Sequencing of this TCR beta chain was carried out in a study of control samples from healthy donors and cancer patients. CDR1 and CDR2 (germline): SGHAT, FQDESV (reference sequence). With V trimmed by 8 bases and J by 7 bases, 12 bases remained unmatched. The length of the CDR3 is 14 residues. Generated by immunoSEQ multiplex PCR, the TCRdb table keeps only in-frame clones and is missing some. Here the sample spans approximately 120,000 clones, roughly 91% being singletons. The J gene is TRBJ1-1, the V gene TRBV11-1; TRBD1 aligns across 8 bases. The sequence derives from a woman between 50 and 59 years old in good health. The sequenced sample was blood. This CDR3 is CASQVNQGAGEAFF. The CDR3, as DNA: TGTGCCAGCCAAGTAAATCAGGGGGCTGGTGAAGCTTTCTTT. Using reference TRBV11-1 and TRBJ1-1 for the parts outside the CDR3, the full variable domain is EAEVAQSPRYKITEKSQAVAFWCDPISGHATLYWYRQILGQGPELLVQFQDESVVDDSQLPKDRFSAERLKGVDSTLKIQPAELGDSAMYLCASQVNQGAGEAFFGQGTRLTVV.